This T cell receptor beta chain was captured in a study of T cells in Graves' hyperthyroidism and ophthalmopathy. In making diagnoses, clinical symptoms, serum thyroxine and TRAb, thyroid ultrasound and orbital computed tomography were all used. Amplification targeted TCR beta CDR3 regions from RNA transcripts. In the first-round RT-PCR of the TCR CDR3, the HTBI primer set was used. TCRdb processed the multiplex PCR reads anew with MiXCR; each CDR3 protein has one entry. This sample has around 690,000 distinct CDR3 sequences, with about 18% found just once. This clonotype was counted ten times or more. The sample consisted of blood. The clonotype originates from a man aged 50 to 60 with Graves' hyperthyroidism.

The CDR3: CASSGKGSYEQYF. In DNA, the CDR3 is TGTGCCAGCAGCGGTAAAGGGTCGTACGAGCAGTACTTC. The chain links TRBV11-2 to TRBJ2-7; D unresolved. Between the trimmed V and J ends, which lost 5 bases and 4 bases, there was a span of 12 bases. In germline, CDR1 is SGHAT, CDR2 FQNNGV. CDR3 length equals 13 residues.